This is a list of T cell receptor beta chains from one sample in a study of T cell changes during pregnancy in multiple sclerosis. Method: immunoSEQ multiplex PCR; TCRdb's copy keeps in-frame clones and lacks some. The table has under 60,000 clones, around 94% seen once; the top ten hold around 0.3%. Material: CD4+ T cells from peripheral blood mononuclear cells, obtained in the third trimester of pregnancy. The receptors were gathered from a female donor with multiple sclerosis, enrolled in a pregnancy study. The CDR3 runs from the conserved cysteine through the conserved F or W. D genes are given only for firm matches. A row's size may be missing; if present it is once, few, many or a size class.

>TRBJ1-1|TRBV6-6|13|NA|NA
TGTGCCAGCAGTTTACAGGGAAACACTGAAGCTTTCTTT
CASSLQGNTEAFF
>TRBJ1-2|TRBV11-1|13|TRBD1|few
TGTGCCAGCAGACAACCGACAGGGAATGGCTACACCTTC
CASRQPTGNGYTF
>TRBJ2-2|TRBV4-3|16|NA|NA
TGCGCCAGCAGCCAAGATCGCGGAGTTGGCACCGGGGAGCTGTTTTTT
CASSQDRGVGTGELFF
>TRBJ1-1|TRBV7-2|12|NA|NA
TGTGCCAGCAGCTCCAGTTACACTGAAGCTTTCTTT
CASSSSYTEAFF
>TRBJ2-2|TRBV2|13|NA|NA
TGTGCCAGCAGTGAACGGGGGGCAGGGGAGCTGTTTTTT
CASSERGAGELFF
>TRBJ2-7|TRBV2|12|NA|NA
TGTGCCAGCAGGCACAGCTCCTACGAGCAGTACTTC
CASRHSSYEQYF
>TRBJ2-2|TRBV5-1|16|TRBD1|NA
TGCGCCAGCAGCTCCGGAGACAGGGGTGGAACCGGGGAGCTGTTTTTT
CASSSGDRGGTGELFF
>TRBJ2-2|TRBV29-1|13|NA|NA
TGCAGCGTTTATCAGGGGAACACCGGGGAGCTGTTTTTT
CSVYQGNTGELFF
>TRBJ2-7|TRBV11-1|14|TRBD1|NA
TGTGCCAGCAGCAAATTGACAGGGGACTACGAGCAGTACTTC
CASSKLTGDYEQYF
>TRBJ2-7|TRBV2|15|TRBD2|NA
TGTGCCAGCAGTGCCGGGACTAGCGAGACCTACGAGCAGTACTTC
CASSAGTSETYEQYF
>TRBJ2-5|TRBV5-4|13|NA|NA
TGTGCCAGCAGCCACCCTAGCCAAGAGACCCAGTACTTC
CASSHPSQETQYF
>TRBJ2-7|TRBV7-8|18|TRBD2|NA
TGTGCCAGCAGCTTAGCAGGACTAGCGGGCCTCGTTTCCTACGAGCAGTACTTC
CASSLAGLAGLVSYEQYF
>TRBJ1-1|TRBV19|13|TRBD1|NA
TGTGCCAGTAGTTTTGACAGGGGCACTGAAGCTTTCTTT
CASSFDRGTEAFF
>TRBJ2-1|TRBV21-1|15|NA|NA
TGTGCCAGCAGCATAGAGGGATCAGTACGGAATGAGCAGTTCTTC
CASSIEGSVRNEQFF
>TRBJ2-5|TRBV27|15|NA|NA
TGTGCCAGCAGGGGAGGATCGACAGGGCAAGAGACCCAGTACTTC
CASRGGSTGQETQYF
>TRBJ2-1|TRBV28|15|TRBD1|NA
TGTGCCAGCAGTTCAACCGGGACAGGGAGTAATGAGCAGTTCTTC
CASSSTGTGSNEQFF
>TRBJ1-4|TRBV4-3|16|NA|NA
TGCGCCAGCAGCCAAGATACTGGGCAGGGAGGTGAAAAACTGTTTTTT
CASSQDTGQGGEKLFF
>TRBJ1-1|TRBV27|16|TRBD1|NA
TGTGCCAGCAGTCCGCAGACAGGGCGGTCGTACACTGAAGCTTTCTTT
CASSPQTGRSYTEAFF
>TRBJ2-1|TRBV4-3|16|NA|once
TGCGCCAGCAGCCAAGGTCGTAGCCCTGAGTACAATGAGCAGTTCTTC
CASSQGRSPEYNEQFF
>TRBJ2-3|TRBV5-5|19|TRBD1|NA
TGTGCCAGCAACAGCTTGAAAGACAGGGTGAGGGTGAGCACAGATACGCAGTATTTT
CASNSLKDRVRVSTDTQYF
>TRBJ1-1|TRBV28|17|TRBD1|NA
TGTGCCAGCACCCCGGGACAGGGAATTTCTTGGGGGACTGAAGCTTTCTTT
CASTPGQGISWGTEAFF
>TRBJ1-2|TRBV4-1|18|TRBD1|NA
TGCGCCAGCAGCCAGCGCCCCCGCACAGGGGCTACCAACTATGGCTACACCTTC
CASSQRPRTGATNYGYTF